The T cell receptor (beta chain) under discussion was sequenced for a study of blood T cell repertoires in COVID-19. As for the study in general: Samples came from the United States, Italy and Spain, spanning acute and convalescent COVID-19. From T cells, B-cell-depleted T cells, or PBMCs came the material, which was cDNA or gDNA.

Per germline, CDR1 SNHLY and CDR2 FYNNEI. CDR3 length: 14 amino acids. With 8 bases clipped from V and 7 bases from J, the junction kept 5 bases outside the gene matches. Profiling relied on immunoSEQ multiplex PCR, and the TCRdb table lists in-frame clones only, not all of them. Of 40,000 to 50,000 clones in the sample, about 85% were seen once. Sequenced: peripheral blood. The chain couples TRBV2 to TRBJ1-6; 10 bases agree with TRBD1. This TCR derives from a human donor in a cohort sampled during active COVID-19. The CDR3 region is CASARDRGNSPLHF. DNA for the CDR3: TGTGCCAGCGCCCGGGACAGGGGAAATTCACCCCTCCACTTT.